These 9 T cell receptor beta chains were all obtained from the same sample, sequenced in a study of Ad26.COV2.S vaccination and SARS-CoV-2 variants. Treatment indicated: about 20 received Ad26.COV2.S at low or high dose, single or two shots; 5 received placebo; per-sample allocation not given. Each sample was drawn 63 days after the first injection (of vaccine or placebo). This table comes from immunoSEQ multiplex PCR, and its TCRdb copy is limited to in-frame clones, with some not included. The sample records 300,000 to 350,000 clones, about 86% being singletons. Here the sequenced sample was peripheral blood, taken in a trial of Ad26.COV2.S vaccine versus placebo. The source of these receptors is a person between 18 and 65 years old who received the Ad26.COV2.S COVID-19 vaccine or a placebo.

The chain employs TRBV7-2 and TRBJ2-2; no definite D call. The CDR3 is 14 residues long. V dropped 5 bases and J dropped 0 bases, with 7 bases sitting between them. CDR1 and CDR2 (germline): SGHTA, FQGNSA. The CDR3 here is CASSRKTNTGELFF. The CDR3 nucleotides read TGTGCCAGCAGCAGAAAAACGAACACCGGGGAGCTGTTTTTT.

The CDR3 nucleotides read TGCGCCAGCAGCTTGGAAGGGCTAGTGGAAAACACCATATATTTT. It specifies CASSLEGLVENTIYF. The chain recombines TRBV5-1 with TRBJ1-3; D is unresolved. CDR1 is SGHRS, CDR2 YFSETQ, per germline. Trimming shortened V by 0 bases and J by 6 bases, and 13 bases separated the two germline ends. This CDR3 is built from 15 residues.

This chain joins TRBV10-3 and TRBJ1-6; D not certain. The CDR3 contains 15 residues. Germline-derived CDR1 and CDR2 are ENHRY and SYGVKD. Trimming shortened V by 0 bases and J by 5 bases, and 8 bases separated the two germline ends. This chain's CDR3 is CAISESGPNNSPLHF. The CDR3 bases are TGTGCCATCAGTGAGTCTGGACCGAATAATTCACCCCTCCACTTT.

The CDR3 DNA follows: TGTGCCAGCAGCCCTTGGACAGGGGGAATTGGCTACACCTTC. Protein sequence: CASSPWTGGIGYTF. The J gene is TRBJ1-2, the V gene TRBV7-2; 10 bases are shared with TRBD1. V was clipped by 5 bases and J by 7 bases; unmatched bases: 7. CDR1 is SGHTA and CDR2 is FQGNSA in the germline V gene. This CDR3 contains 14 residues. Variable domain in full (rest from reference TRBV7-2 and TRBJ1-2): GAGVSQSPSNKVTEKGKDVELRCDPISGHTALYWYRQSLGQGLEFLIYFQGNSAPDKSGLPSDRFSAERTGGSVSTLTIQRTQQEDSAVYLCASSPWTGGIGYTFGSGTRLTVV.

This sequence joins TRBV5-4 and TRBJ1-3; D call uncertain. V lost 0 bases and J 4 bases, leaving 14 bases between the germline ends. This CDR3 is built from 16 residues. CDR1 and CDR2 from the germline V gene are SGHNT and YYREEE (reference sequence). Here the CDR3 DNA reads TGTGCCAGCAGCTTGGCCGGTTCGACGGGAGGAAACACCATATATTTT. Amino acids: CASSLAGSTGGNTIYF.

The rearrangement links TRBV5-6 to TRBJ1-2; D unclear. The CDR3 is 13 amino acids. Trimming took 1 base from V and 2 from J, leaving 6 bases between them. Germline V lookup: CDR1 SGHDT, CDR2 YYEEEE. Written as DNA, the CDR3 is TGTGCCAGCAGCTTGAGCAAAAACTATGGCTACACCTTC. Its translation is CASSLSKNYGYTF. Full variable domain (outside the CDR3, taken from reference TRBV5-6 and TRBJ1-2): DAGVTQSPTHLIKTRGQQVTLRCSPKSGHDTVSWYQQALGQGPQFIFQYYEEEERQRGNFPDRFSGHQFPNYSSELNVNALLLGDSALYLCASSLSKNYGYTFGSGTRLTVV.

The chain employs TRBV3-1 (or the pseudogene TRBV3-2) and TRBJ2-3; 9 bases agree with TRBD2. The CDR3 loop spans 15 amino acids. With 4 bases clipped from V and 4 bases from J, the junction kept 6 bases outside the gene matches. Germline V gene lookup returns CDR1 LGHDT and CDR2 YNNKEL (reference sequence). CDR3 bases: TGTGCCAGCAGCCCCCGGACTAGCGCTGCAGATACGCAGTATTTT. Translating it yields CASSPRTSAADTQYF.

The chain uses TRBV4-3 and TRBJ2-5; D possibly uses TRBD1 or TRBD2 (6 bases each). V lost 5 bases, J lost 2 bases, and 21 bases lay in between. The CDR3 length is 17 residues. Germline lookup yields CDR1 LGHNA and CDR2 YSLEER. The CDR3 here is CASSMILGAGRQETQYF. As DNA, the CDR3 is TGCGCCAGCAGCATGATCTTGGGGGCGGGGCGACAAGAGACCCAGTACTTC.

The CDR3 region is CASSEAPGGSFNYGYTF. CDR3 nucleotides: TGTGCCAGCAGTGAAGCTCCGGGGGGTTCGTTTAACTATGGCTACACCTTC. The rearrangement joins TRBV6-1 to TRBJ1-2, with D perhaps TRBD1 (5 bases). CDR1 and CDR2 (germline): MNHNS, SASEGT. V gave up 0 bases and J gave up 1 base, with 15 bases separating them. The CDR3 length is 17 residues.